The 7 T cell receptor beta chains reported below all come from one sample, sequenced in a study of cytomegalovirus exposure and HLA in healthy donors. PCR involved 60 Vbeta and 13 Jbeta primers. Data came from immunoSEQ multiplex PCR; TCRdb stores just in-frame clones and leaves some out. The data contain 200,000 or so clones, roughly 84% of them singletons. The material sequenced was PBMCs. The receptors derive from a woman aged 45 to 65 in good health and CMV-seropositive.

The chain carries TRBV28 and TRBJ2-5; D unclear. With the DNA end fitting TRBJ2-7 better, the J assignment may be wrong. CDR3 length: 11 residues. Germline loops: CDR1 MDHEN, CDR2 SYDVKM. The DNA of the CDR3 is TGTGCCAGCACCTCTGCCTACGAGCAGTACTTC. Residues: CASTSAYEQYF.

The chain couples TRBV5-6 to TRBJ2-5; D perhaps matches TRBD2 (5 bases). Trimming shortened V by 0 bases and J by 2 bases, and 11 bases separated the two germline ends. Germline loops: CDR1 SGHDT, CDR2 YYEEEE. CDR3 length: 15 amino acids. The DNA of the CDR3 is TGTGCCAGCAGCTTGGCTAGCTCCGGGCAAGAGACCCAGTACTTC. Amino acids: CASSLASSGQETQYF. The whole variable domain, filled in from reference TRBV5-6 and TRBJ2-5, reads DAGVTQSPTHLIKTRGQQVTLRCSPKSGHDTVSWYQQALGQGPQFIFQYYEEEERQRGNFPDRFSGHQFPNYSSELNVNALLLGDSALYLCASSLASSGQETQYFGPGTRLLVL.

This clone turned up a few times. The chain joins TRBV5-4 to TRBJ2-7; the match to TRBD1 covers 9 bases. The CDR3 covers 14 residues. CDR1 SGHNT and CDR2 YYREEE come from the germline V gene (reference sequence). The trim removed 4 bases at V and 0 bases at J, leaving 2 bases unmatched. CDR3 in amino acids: CASSQDRGSYEQYF. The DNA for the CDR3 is TGTGCCAGCAGCCAGGACAGGGGCTCCTACGAGCAGTACTTC.

In nucleotides, the CDR3 is TGTGCCAGCTCACCGGGGGGGTCCTATGGCTACACCTTC. Amino acids: CASSPGGSYGYTF. The chain is built from TRBV18 and TRBJ1-2; tentative D call: TRBD1 (5 bases). Germline V gives CDR1 KGHSH, CDR2 LQKENI. V was shortened by 3 bases and J by 4 bases, with 9 bases between the two germline ends. The CDR3 runs 13 residues. Supplemented by reference TRBV18 and TRBJ1-2, the full variable domain reads NAGVMQNPRHLVRRRGQEARLRCSPMKGHSHVYWYRQLPEEGLKFMVYLQKENIIDESGMPKERFSAEFPKEGPSILRIQQVVRGDSAAYFCASSPGGSYGYTFGSGTRLTVV.

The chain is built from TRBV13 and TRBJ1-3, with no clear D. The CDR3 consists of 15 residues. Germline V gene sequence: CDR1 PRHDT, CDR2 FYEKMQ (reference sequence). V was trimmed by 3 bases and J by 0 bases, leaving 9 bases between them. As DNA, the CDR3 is TGTGCCAGCAGCTTGTTGCGGATCTCTGGAAACACCATATATTTT. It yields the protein CASSLLRISGNTIYF. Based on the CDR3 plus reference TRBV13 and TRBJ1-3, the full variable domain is AAGVIQSPRHLIKEKRETATLKCYPIPRHDTVYWYQQGPGQDPQFLISFYEKMQSDKGSIPDRFSAQQFSDYHSELNMSSLELGDSALYFCASSLLRISGNTIYFGEGSWLTVV.

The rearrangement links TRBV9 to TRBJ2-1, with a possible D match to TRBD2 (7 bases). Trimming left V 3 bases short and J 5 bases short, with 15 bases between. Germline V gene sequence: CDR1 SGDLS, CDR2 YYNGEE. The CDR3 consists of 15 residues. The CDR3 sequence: CASSARGAWDNEQFF. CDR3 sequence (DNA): TGTGCCAGCAGCGCTCGGGGGGCCTGGGACAATGAGCAGTTCTTC.

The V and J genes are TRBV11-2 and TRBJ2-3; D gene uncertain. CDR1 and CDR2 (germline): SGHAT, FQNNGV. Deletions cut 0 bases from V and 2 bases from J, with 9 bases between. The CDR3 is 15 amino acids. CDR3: CASSLDGGVTDTQYF. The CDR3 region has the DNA TGTGCCAGCAGCTTAGATGGCGGAGTCACAGATACGCAGTATTTT.